A single TCR beta chain is shown here with its context. After removal of 6 bases from V and 5 bases from J, the junction contained 4 bases not matched to a gene. The CDR3 contains 13 residues. CDR1 and CDR2 from the germline V gene are MNHEY and SVGAGI. The sample belongs to a study of blood T cell repertoires in COVID-19. For the study at large: COVID-19 samples, acute and convalescent, were from the United States, Italy and Spain.

Libraries were prepared by immunoSEQ multiplex PCR; TCRdb keeps only in-frame clonotypes and omits some of them. Found here are approximately 50,000 clones, roughly 89% of them singletons; the top ten hold roughly a quarter. The sample was peripheral blood. This rearrangement joins TRBV6-5 to TRBJ2-1; 7 bases agree with TRBD1. The receptor comes from a woman aged 80 or over with acute or convalescent COVID-19. The CDR3 nucleotides are TGTGCCAGCAGCCGGGACAGAGACAATGAGCAGTTCTTC. It yields the protein CASSRDRDNEQFF.